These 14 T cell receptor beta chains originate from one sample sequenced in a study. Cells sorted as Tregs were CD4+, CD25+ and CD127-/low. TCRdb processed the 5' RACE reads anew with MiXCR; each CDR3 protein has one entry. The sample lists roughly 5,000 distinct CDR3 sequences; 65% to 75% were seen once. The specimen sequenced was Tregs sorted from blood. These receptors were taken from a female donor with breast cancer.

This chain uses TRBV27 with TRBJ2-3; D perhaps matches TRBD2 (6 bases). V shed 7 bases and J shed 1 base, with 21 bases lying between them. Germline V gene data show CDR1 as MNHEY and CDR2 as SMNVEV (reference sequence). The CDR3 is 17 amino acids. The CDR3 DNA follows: TGTGCCAGCACGACCGGTGAGGCTGGGGAGGGCACAGATACGCAGTATTTT. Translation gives CASTTGEAGEGTDTQYF.

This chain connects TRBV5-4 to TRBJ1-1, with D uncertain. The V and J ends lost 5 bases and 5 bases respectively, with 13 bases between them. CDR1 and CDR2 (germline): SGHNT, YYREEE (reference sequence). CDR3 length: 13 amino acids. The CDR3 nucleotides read TGTGCCAGCAGGGGTTCAACTGGGACTGAAGCTTTCTTT. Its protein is CASRGSTGTEAFF.

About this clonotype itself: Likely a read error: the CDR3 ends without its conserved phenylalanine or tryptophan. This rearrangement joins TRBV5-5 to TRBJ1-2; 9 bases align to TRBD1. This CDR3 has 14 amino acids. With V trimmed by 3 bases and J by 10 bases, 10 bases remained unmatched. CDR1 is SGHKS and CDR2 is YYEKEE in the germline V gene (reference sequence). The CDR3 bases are TGTGCCAGCAGCTACGGGACAGGGAAGAATTCCTACACCCTC. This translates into CASSYGTGKNSYTL.

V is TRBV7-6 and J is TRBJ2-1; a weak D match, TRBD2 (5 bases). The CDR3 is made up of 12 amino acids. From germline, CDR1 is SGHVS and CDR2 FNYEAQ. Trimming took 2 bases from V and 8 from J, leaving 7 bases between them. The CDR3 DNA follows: TGTGCCAGCAGCTTATCTAGCTATGAGCAGTTCTTC. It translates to CASSLSSYEQFF.

Here the CDR3 DNA reads TGTGCCAGCAGCGTTTTTGGGGACAGGGGCTTGGATACGCAGTATTTT. Translating gives CASSVFGDRGLDTQYF. The chain joins TRBV9 to TRBJ2-3, with 10 bases that match TRBD1. The V segment lost 2 bases and the J segment 6 bases; nucleotides outside the gene matches: 9. Germline-derived CDR1 and CDR2 are SGDLS and YYNGEE. This CDR3 contains 16 residues. The full variable domain, in which reference TRBV9 and TRBJ2-3 provide the parts outside the CDR3, is DSGVTQTPKHLITATGQRVTLRCSPRSGDLSVYWYQQSLDQGLQFLIQYYNGEERAKGNILERFSAQQFPDLHSELNLSSLELGDSALYFCASSVFGDRGLDTQYFGPGTRLTVL.

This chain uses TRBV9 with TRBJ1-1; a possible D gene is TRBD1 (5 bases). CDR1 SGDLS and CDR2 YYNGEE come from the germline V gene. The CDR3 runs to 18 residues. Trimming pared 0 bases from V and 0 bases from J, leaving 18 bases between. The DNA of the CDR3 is TGTGCCAGCAGCGTAGCCCCGAACCCAGGGAACATGAACACTGAAGCTTTCTTT. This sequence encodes CASSVAPNPGNMNTEAFF. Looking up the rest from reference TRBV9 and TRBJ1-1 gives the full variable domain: DSGVTQTPKHLITATGQRVTLRCSPRSGDLSVYWYQQSLDQGLQFLIQYYNGEERAKGNILERFSAQQFPDLHSELNLSSLELGDSALYFCASSVAPNPGNMNTEAFFGQGTRLTVV.

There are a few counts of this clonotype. Here the CDR3 reads CASSFTDQYNEQFF. The CDR3 DNA reads as TGTGCCAGCAGCTTCACGGACCAATACAATGAGCAGTTCTTC. The rearrangement joins TRBV7-6 to TRBJ2-1; D unclear. V lost 3 bases and J lost 4, with 10 bases in between. The CDR3 has 14 amino acids. Germline loops: CDR1 SGHVS, CDR2 FNYEAQ.

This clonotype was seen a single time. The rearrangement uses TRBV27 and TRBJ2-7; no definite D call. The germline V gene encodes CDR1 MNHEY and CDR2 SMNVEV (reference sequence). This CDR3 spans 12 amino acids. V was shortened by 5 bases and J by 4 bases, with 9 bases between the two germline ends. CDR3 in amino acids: CASSPGPYEQYF. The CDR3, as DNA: TGTGCCAGCAGTCCCGGCCCTTACGAGCAGTACTTC.

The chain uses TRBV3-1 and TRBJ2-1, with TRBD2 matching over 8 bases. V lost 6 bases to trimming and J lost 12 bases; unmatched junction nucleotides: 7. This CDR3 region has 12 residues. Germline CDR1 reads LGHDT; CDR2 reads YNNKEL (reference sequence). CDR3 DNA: TGTGCCAGCAGTCTAGGACTAGCCGTGCAGTTCTTC. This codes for CASSLGLAVQFF.

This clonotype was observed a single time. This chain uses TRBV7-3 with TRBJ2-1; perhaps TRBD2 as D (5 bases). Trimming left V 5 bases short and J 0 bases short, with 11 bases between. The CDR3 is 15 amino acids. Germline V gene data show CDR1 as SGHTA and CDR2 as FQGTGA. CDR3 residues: CASSTSGSSYNEQFF. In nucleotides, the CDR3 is TGTGCCAGCAGCACGAGCGGAAGCTCCTACAATGAGCAGTTCTTC.

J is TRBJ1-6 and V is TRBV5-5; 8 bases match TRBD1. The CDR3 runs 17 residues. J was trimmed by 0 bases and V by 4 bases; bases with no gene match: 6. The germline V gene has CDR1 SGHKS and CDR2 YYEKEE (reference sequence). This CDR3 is CASSPGDRSSYNSPLHF. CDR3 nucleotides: TGTGCCAGCAGCCCGGGGGACAGGAGCTCCTATAATTCACCCCTCCACTTT.

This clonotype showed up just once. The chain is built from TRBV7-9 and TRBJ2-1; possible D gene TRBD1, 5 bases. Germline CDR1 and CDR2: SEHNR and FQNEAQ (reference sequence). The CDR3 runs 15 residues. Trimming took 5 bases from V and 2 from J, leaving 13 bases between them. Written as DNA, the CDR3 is TGTGCCAGCAGCCCACGGACAAAGCCCTACAATGAGCAGTTCTTC. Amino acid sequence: CASSPRTKPYNEQFF.

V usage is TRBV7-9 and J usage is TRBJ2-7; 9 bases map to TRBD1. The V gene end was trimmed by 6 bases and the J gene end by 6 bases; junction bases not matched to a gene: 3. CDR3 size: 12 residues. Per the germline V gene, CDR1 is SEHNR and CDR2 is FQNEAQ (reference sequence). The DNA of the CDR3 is TGTGCCAGCAGGGGGACAGGGCTCGAGCAGTACTTC. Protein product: CASRGTGLEQYF.

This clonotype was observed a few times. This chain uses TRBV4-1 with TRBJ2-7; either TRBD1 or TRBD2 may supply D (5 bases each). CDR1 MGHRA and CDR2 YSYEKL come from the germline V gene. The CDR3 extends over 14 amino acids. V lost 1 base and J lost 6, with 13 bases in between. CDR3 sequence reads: CASSQGLGTGEQYF. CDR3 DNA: TGCGCCAGCAGCCAAGGTCTTGGGACGGGCGAGCAGTACTTC.